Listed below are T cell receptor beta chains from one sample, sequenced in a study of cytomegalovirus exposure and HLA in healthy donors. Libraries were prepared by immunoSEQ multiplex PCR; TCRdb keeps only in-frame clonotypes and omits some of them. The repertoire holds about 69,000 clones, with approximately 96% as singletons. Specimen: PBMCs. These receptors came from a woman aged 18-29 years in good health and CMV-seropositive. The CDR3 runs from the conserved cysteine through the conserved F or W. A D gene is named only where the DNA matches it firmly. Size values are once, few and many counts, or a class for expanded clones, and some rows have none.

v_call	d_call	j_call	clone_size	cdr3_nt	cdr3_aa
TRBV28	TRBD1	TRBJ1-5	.	TGTGCCAGCAGCGATGGGACAGCTCGGATCAATCAGCCCCAGCATTTT	CASSDGTARINQPQHF
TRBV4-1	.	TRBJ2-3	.	TGCGCCAGCAGTCCAGGAGGGCTTTCCCCTTGGGCAGATACGCAGTATTTT	CASSPGGLSPWADTQYF
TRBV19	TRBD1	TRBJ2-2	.	TGTGCCAGTAGAGACAGGGACGGCACCGGGGAGCTGTTTTTT	CASRDRDGTGELFF
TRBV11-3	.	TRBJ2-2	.	TGTGCCAGCAGCAGTAGGGGAAACGGGGAGCTGTTTTTT	CASSSRGNGELFF
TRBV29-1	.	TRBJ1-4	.	TGCAGCGTCGCTGATGGCGGGCTTAATGAAAAACTGTTTTTT	CSVADGGLNEKLFF
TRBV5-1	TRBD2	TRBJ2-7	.	TGCGCCAGCAGCTTGACGACTAGCGGGAGGTTCGAGCAGTACTTC	CASSLTTSGRFEQYF
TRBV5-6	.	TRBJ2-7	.	TGTGCCAGCAGCTTGGCGGGGACACCTTCCTACGAGCAGTACTTC	CASSLAGTPSYEQYF
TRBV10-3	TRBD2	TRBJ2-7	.	TGTGCCATCAGCGAGAGGACTAGCGGGAGTTACGAGCAGTACTTC	CAISERTSGSYEQYF
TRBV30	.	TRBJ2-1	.	TGTGCCTGGAGTGTTTTGGGTTCGGGTGAGCAGTTCTTC	CAWSVLGSGEQFF
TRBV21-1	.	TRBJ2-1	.	TGTGCCAGCAGCAACCCGGGACTAGCGTGCTTTTTTGCCTACAATGAGCAGTTCTTC	CASSNPGLACFFAYNEQFF
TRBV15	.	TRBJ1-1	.	TGTGCCACCGGAGGGCCCGGACACCCGAACACTGAAGCTTTCTTT	CATGGPGHPNTEAFF
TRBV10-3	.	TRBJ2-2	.	TGTGCCATCACCGCGGTGGGAGGGAACACCGGGGAGCTGTTTTTT	CAITAVGGNTGELFF
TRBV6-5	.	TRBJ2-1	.	TGTGCCAGCAGACTCGTGGGGCACAATGAGCAGTTCTTC	CASRLVGHNEQFF
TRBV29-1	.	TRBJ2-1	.	TGCAGCGTTGATGGGGACACGGCCTACAATGAGCAGTTCTTC	CSVDGDTAYNEQFF
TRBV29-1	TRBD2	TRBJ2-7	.	TGCAGCGTTGAAGATCCTAGCGGGAGACCCTACGAGCAGTACTTC	CSVEDPSGRPYEQYF
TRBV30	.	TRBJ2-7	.	TGTGCCTGGAGTGTACTAATTGGGCGGGCCGCTACCGAGCAGTACTTC	CAWSVLIGRAATEQYF
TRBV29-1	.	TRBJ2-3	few	TGCAGCGTTGCAGGGGCGAACACAGATACGCAGTATTTT	CSVAGANTDTQYF
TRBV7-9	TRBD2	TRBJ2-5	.	TGTGCCAGCAGTATCATAGCGGGATCGGGGCAAGAGACCCAGTACTTC	CASSIIAGSGQETQYF
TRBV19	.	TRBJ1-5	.	TGTGCCAGTAGTCGAACTTATAGCAATCAGCCCCAGCATTTT	CASSRTYSNQPQHF
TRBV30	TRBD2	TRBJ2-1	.	TGTGCCTGGACCGGGACTAGCGGGTACAATGAGCAGTTCTTC	CAWTGTSGYNEQFF
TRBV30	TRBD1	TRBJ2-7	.	TGTGCCTGGAGCGCCTTTGACAGGGACGGCGACGAGCAGTACTTC	CAWSAFDRDGDEQYF
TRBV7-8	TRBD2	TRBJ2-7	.	TGTGCCAGCAGCTTAGAAGGGAGCGGGGGATACGAGCAGTACTTC	CASSLEGSGGYEQYF
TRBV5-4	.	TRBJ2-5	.	TGTGCCAGCAGCTTGCGGGAGACCCAGTACTTC	CASSLRETQYF
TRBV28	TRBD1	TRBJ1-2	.	TGTGCCAGCAGTGCTGGGACAGTCCGACACTATGGCTACACCTTC	CASSAGTVRHYGYTF
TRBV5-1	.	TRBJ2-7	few	TGCGCCAGCAGCTTGGGGGTGGGCTCCCGGCAGTACTTC	CASSLGVGSRQYF
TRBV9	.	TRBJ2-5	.	TGTGCCAGCAGCGTATGGGCCCTCCAAGAGACCCAGTACTTC	CASSVWALQETQYF
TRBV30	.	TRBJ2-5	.	TGTGCTTGGGCGGTTGAGGAGACCCAGTACTTC	CAWAVEETQYF
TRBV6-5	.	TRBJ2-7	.	TGTGCCAGCAGCCCTCCCGGTTCCTACGAGCAGTACTTC	CASSPPGSYEQYF
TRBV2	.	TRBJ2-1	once	TGTGCCAGCAGCGGGAACAGCTACAATGAGCAGTTCTTC	CASSGNSYNEQFF
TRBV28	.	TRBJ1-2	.	TGTGCCAGCGTCCGCCGAGAGACAGCTGGCTACACCTTC	CASVRRETAGYTF
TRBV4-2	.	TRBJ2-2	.	TGTGCCAGCAGCCAAGAACTAGACACCGGGGAGCTGTTTTTT	CASSQELDTGELFF
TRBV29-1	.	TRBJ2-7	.	TGCAGCGTTGAAGAGGGCCAAGGGGCCTACTACGAGCAGTACTTC	CSVEEGQGAYYEQYF
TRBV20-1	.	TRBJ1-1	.	TGCAGTGCTAGAGTGGCACCTGAAGCTTTCTTT	CSARVAPEAFF
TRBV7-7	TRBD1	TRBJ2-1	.	TGTGCTAGCAGCCCGGGGACAGGGGCGGGGTATGAGCAGTTCTTC	CASSPGTGAGYEQFF
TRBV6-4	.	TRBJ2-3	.	TGTGCCAGCAATGGACAGTTCACAGATACGCAGTATTTT	CASNGQFTDTQYF
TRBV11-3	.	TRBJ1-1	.	TGTGCCAGCAGCTTAGGTGGGGTAGGGGCGAGGACTGAAGCTTTCTTT	CASSLGGVGARTEAFF
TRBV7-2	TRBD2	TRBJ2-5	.	TGTGCCATCAGCCAAAGCGGGAGTGGAGAGACCCAGTACTTC	CAISQSGSGETQYF
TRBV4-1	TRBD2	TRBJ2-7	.	TGCGCCAGCAGCCCGGGACTAGCGGGAGCCGAGCAGTACTTC	CASSPGLAGAEQYF
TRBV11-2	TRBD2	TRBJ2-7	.	TGTGCCAGCAGCGCGGGACTAGCTCCCGAGCAGTACTTC	CASSAGLAPEQYF
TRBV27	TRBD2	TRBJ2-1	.	TGTGCCAGCAAGCCGGGACTAGCGGGTGAACCCGAGCAGTTCTTC	CASKPGLAGEPEQFF